This paragraph reports one T cell receptor beta chain. Seattle enrolled patients during active infection and tracked them longitudinally. The data were obtained in a study of blood T cell repertoires in COVID-19. Across the study: Acute and convalescent COVID-19 specimens originated in the United States, Italy and Spain. From T cells, B-cell-depleted T cells, or PBMCs came the material, which was cDNA or gDNA.

The V gene's germline CDR1 is MGHDK and CDR2 SYGVNS. V lost 3 bases to trimming and J lost 4 bases; unmatched junction nucleotides: 9. The CDR3 loop spans 16 amino acids. In the original workflow: Reference gene primer amplification in the assay estimated nucleated cell counts. Using immunoSEQ multiplex PCR, the repertoire was profiled, and TCRdb retains in-frame clones only, with some absent. The D gene and trimming were derived from the DNA, and the V and J assignments and clone size from that table. The data hold about 28,000 clones, with around 90% observed a single time. The receptor's source is a man in his 60s with COVID-19, enrolled during active disease. This chain connects TRBV25-1 to TRBJ2-5; 9 bases align to TRBD1. The sequenced material came from peripheral blood. The CDR3 sequence is CASSDPGTGRGETQYF. CDR3 in DNA: TGTGCCAGCAGTGACCCTGGGACAGGGAGGGGAGAGACCCAGTACTTC.